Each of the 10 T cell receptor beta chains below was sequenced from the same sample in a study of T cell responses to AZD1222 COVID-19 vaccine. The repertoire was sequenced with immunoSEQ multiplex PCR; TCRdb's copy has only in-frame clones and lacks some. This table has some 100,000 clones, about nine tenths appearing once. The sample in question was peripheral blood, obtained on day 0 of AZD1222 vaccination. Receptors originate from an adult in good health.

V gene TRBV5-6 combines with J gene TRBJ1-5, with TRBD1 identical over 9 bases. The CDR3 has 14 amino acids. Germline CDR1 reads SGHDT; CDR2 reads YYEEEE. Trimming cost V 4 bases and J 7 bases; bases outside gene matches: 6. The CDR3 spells CASSLGQGGQPQHF. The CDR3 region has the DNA TGTGCCAGCAGCCTGGGACAGGGAGGCCAGCCCCAGCATTTT.

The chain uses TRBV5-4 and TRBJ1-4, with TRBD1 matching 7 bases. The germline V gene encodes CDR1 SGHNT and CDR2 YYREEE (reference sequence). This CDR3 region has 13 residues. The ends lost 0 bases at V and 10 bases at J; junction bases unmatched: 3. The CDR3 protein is CASSLDRGGKLFF. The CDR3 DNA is TGTGCCAGCAGCTTGGACAGGGGTGGAAAACTGTTTTTT.

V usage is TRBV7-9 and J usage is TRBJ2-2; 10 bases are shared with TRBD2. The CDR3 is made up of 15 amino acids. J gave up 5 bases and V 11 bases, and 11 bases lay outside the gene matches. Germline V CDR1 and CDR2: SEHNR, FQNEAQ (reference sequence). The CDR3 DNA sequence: TGTGCCGGGGCCATGGGACTAGCGATGACCGGGGAGCTGTTTTTT. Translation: CAGAMGLAMTGELFF. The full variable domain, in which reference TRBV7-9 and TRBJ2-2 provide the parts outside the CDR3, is DTGVSQNPRHKITKRGQNVTFRCDPISEHNRLYWYRQTLGQGPEFLTYFQNEAQLEKSRLLSDRFSAERPKGSFSTLEIQRTEQGDSAMYLCAGAMGLAMTGELFFGEGSRLTVL.

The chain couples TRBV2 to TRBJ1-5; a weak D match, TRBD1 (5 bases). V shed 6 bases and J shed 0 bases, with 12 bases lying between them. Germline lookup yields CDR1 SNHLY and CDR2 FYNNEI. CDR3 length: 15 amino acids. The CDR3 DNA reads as TGTGCCAGCAGCCAGGACAAACATAGCAATCAGCCCCAGCATTTT. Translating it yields CASSQDKHSNQPQHF.

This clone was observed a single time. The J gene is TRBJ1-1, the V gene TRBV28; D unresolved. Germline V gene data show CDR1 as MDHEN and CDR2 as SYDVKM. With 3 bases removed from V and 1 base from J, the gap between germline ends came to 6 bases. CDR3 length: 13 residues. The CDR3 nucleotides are TGTGCCAGCAGTTTGTACCGGAACACTGAAGCTTTCTTT. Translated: CASSLYRNTEAFF.

The CDR3 coding sequence is TGTGCCAGCAGCGGACTAAGGGGCCGTGCCTATGGCTACACCTTC. Its protein product is CASSGLRGRAYGYTF. The rearrangement joins TRBV11-2 to TRBJ1-2; possibly TRBD1 for D (5 bases). V was cut by 5 bases and J by 4 bases, with 17 bases left in between. Germline-derived CDR1 and CDR2 are SGHAT and FQNNGV. The CDR3 is 15 residues long.

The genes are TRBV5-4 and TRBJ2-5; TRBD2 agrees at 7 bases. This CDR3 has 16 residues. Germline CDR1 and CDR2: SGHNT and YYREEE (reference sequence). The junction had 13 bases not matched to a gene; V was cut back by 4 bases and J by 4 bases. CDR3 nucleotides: TGTGCCAGCAGCACCCCGGGGCGGGGGTCATCAGAGACCCAGTACTTC. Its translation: CASSTPGRGSSETQYF.

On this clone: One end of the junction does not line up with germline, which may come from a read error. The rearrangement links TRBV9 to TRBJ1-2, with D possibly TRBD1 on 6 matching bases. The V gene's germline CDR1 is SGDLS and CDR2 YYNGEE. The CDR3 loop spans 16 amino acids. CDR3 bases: TGTGCCCGCAGCGGAGGGGGGGCAGGGCCTAACTATGGCTACACCTTC. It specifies CARSGGGAGPNYGYTF.

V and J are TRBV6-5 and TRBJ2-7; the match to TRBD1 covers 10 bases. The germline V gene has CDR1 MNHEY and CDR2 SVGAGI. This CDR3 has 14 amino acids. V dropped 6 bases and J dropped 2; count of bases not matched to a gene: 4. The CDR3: CASRTGTGAYEQYF. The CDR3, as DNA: TGTGCCAGCAGGACCGGGACAGGGGCCTACGAGCAGTACTTC.

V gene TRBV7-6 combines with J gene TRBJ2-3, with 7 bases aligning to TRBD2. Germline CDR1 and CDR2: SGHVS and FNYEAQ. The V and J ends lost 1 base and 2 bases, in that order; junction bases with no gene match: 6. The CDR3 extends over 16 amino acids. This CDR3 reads CASSLGLAEATDTQYF. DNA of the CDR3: TGTGCCAGCAGCTTAGGTCTAGCGGAGGCCACAGATACGCAGTATTTT.